This T cell receptor beta chain is drawn from a study of shared clonotypes between healthy human individuals. Data came from immunoSEQ multiplex PCR; TCRdb stores just in-frame clones and leaves some out. The data hold about 580,000 clones, with 98% observed a single time. Germline-derived CDR1 and CDR2 are LNHDA and SQIVND (reference sequence). V was clipped by 5 bases and J by 5 bases, with 10 bases between them. This CDR3 is built from 12 residues. Naive CD8 cells lacked CD45RO, underwent positive selection for CCR7 and left out terminally differentiated effector memory CD45RA+ cells. This clone has just one count.

The V call is TRBV19, the J call TRBJ2-7; D is undetermined. Sequencing was performed on naive CD8+ T cells sorted from blood. This sequence was found in a man aged 25-45 years in good health. The CDR3 nucleotides are TGTGCCAGTAGTCTCCCCGGCAACGAGCAGTACTTC. It specifies CASSLPGNEQYF.